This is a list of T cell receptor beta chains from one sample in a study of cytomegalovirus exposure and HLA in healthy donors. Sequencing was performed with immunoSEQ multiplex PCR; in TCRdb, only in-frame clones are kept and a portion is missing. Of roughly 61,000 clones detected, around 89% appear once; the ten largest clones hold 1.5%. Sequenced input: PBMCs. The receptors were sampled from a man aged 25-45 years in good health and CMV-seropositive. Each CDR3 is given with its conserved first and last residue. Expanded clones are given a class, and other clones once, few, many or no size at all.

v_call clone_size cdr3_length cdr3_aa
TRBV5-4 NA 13 CASSLGTGYGYTF
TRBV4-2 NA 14 CASSGTGGLGAQHF
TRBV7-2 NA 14 CASSLGRSTDTQYF
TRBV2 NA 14 CASKFDSLNTEAFF
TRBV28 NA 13 CASSGQRAYEQYF
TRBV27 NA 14 CASSPKGGSTEAFF
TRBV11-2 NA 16 CASSSITTSGTYEQYF
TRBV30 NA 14 CARSGHSYNSPLHF
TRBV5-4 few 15 CASSLDRVGTGELFF
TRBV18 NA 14 CASSPGQLLYEQYF
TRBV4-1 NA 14 CASSQAAGTYEQYF
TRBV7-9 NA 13 CASSLPQGNIQYF
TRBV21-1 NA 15 CASSKDSRAHDGYTF
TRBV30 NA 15 CAWRPQGGMNTEAFF
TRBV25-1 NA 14 CASSRLAEQETQYF
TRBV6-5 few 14 CASSLGQVNEKLFF
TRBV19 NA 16 CASSPLSGTGNQPQHF
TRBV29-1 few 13 CSTPGPSEGEQYF
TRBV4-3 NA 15 CASSQYGGSSGEQFF
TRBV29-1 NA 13 CSVVSGFGETQYF
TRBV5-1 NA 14 CASKLAGGPDTQYF
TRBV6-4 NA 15 CASSPQGTSYNEQFF
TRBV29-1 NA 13 CSALRRLDEKLFF
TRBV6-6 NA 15 CASRFAGGLDNEQFF
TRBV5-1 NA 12 CASGQDNSPLHF